These 21 T cell receptor beta chains were all obtained from the same sample, sequenced in a study of beta chain features in type 1 diabetes (dated by TCRdb to the late 2010s). Library method: the immunoSEQ multiplex PCR assay. The entire isolated RNA was reverse transcribed using the High Capacity cDNA Reverse Transcription Kit, and thus expressed TCRB transcripts were sequenced. The immuneACCESS repertoire file appears here via TCRdb, limited to in-frame rearrangements. These files lack a portion of the clones; in checked studies, under half of the deficit traces to unresolved V genes, and the cause of the others is not known. This sample is represented by under 150,000 clones; less than 8.5% of them were singletons. The leading ten clones occupy more than 1.1% of the sample. The sample was central memory CD4+ T cells from blood. The receptors come from a woman aged 30 to 39 in good health.

The CDR3 nucleotides read TGTGCCAGCAGTTCCGTCAGGGGGAACAATCAGCCCCAGCATTTT. Translation: CASSSVRGNNQPQHF. This chain uses TRBV6-5 with TRBJ1-5; 7 bases are a match to TRBD1. The CDR3 contains 15 residues. Trimming took 4 bases from V and 3 from J; bases not matched to a gene: 6. Germline V lookup: CDR1 MNHEY, CDR2 SVGAGI.

This clone has only a few counts. This chain links TRBV9 with TRBJ2-3; 7 bases align to TRBD2. This CDR3 has 12 amino acids. Germline trimming cut 7 bases from V and 7 bases from J; bases unmatched to any gene: 6. Germline assignment: CDR1 SGDLS and CDR2 YYNGEE. CDR3: CASREVMNTQYF. The CDR3 DNA is TGTGCCAGCCGGGAGGTCATGAATACGCAGTATTTT.

This clone has only a few counts. The chain employs TRBV28 and TRBJ2-7, with 9 bases matching TRBD1. V gave up 6 bases and J gave up 5 bases; unmatched junction bases: 11. Per the germline V gene, CDR1 is MDHEN and CDR2 is SYDVKM. The CDR3 is made up of 15 amino acids. The CDR3 nucleotides are TGTGCCAGCAGCCCCGGACAGGGGCGTCTCCACGAGCAGTACTTC. Translating gives CASSPGQGRLHEQYF.

The chain couples TRBV28 to TRBJ1-2; 8 positions match TRBD1. The CDR3 loop spans 16 amino acids. The germline V gene encodes CDR1 MDHEN and CDR2 SYDVKM. J lost 5 bases, V lost 7 bases, and 15 bases had no gene match. The CDR3: CASNNQGAMSSYGYTF. In nucleotides, the CDR3 is TGTGCCAGCAATAATCAGGGGGCCATGTCATCTTATGGCTACACCTTC.

The J gene is TRBJ2-1, the V gene TRBV5-1; 10 nucleotides agree with TRBD2. The junction had 9 bases not matched to a gene; V was cut back by 0 bases and J by 9 bases. Germline V CDR1 and CDR2: SGHRS, YFSETQ. The CDR3 has 16 amino acids. CDR3 in amino acids: CASSLVAGLAEGEQFF. CDR3 DNA: TGCGCCAGCAGCTTGGTGGCCGGACTAGCGGAAGGTGAGCAGTTCTTC.

The V call is TRBV7-3, the J call TRBJ2-1; 9 bases line up with TRBD2. The CDR3 consists of 13 residues. CDR1 SGHTA and CDR2 FQGTGA come from the germline V gene. V lost 2 bases to trimming and J lost 15 bases; unmatched junction nucleotides: 8. CDR3 in amino acids: CASSLDPSGTRFF. CDR3 nucleotide sequence: TGTGCCAGCAGCTTAGACCCTAGCGGGACTCGGTTCTTC.

The gene calls are TRBV29-1 and TRBJ2-1; weak D call: TRBD2 (6 bases). The V end was cut by 6 bases, the J end by 6 bases, with 18 bases between. The CDR3 runs to 14 residues. The germline V gene has CDR1 SQVTM and CDR2 ANQGSEA. The CDR3 DNA sequence: TGCAGCGTGCCCTCTAGCGCTCTGGGCAATGAGCAGTTCTTC. It encodes CSVPSSALGNEQFF.

This clone was counted a few times. The chain links TRBV7-9 to TRBJ2-7; 7 nucleotides agree with TRBD2. The CDR3 sequence is 12 residues long. In germline, CDR1 is SEHNR, CDR2 FQNEAQ (reference sequence). J was trimmed by 6 bases and V by 5 bases; bases with no gene match: 4. CDR3 sequence (DNA): TGTGCCAGCAGCCGGGACTACAGCGAGCAGTACTTC. Protein product: CASSRDYSEQYF. Full variable domain (missing parts from reference TRBV7-9 and TRBJ2-7): DTGVSQNPRHKITKRGQNVTFRCDPISEHNRLYWYRQTLGQGPEFLTYFQNEAQLEKSRLLSDRFSAERPKGSFSTLEIQRTEQGDSAMYLCASSRDYSEQYFGPGTRLTVT.

This sequence joins TRBV20-1 and TRBJ2-5, with 10 bases that match TRBD1. Germline V gives CDR1 DFQATT, CDR2 SNEGSKA (reference sequence). The CDR3 loop spans 11 amino acids. J lost 5 bases, V lost 8 bases, and 2 bases had no gene match. The CDR3 sequence is CSWGQGETQYF. Written as DNA, the CDR3 is TGCAGTTGGGGACAGGGGGAGACCCAGTACTTC.

This clone was seen a handful of times. The V call is TRBV7-2, the J call TRBJ1-1, with no clear D. Trimming left V 2 bases short and J 1 base short, with 8 bases between. The CDR3 spans 14 residues. CDR1 and CDR2 from the germline V gene are SGHTA and FQGNSA. The CDR3 region has the DNA TGTGCCAGCAGCTTATCCGCCGGGAACACTGAAGCTTTCTTT. Translated: CASSLSAGNTEAFF.

The rearrangement joins TRBV9 to TRBJ2-7, with TRBD2 as a possible D gene (7 bases). The CDR3 sequence is 15 residues long. Germline lookup yields CDR1 SGDLS and CDR2 YYNGEE. Trimming stripped 4 bases from V and 6 bases from J, with 20 bases between. The CDR3 loop is CASSPRGAVLTEQYF. The CDR3 region has the DNA TGTGCCAGCAGCCCACGGGGGGCGGTTTTGACCGAGCAGTACTTC.

The chain uses TRBV7-6 and TRBJ2-1, with 9 bases fitting TRBD2. V trimming: 5 bases; J trimming: 3 bases; junction bases outside the gene matches: 5. From germline, CDR1 is SGHVS and CDR2 FNYEAQ. The CDR3 is 15 amino acids. The CDR3 spells CASSQAGGYYNEQFF. DNA for the CDR3: TGTGCCAGCAGCCAAGCGGGAGGCTACTACAATGAGCAGTTCTTC.

This clone was found a few times. V is TRBV18 and J is TRBJ2-3, with D perhaps matching TRBD2 (6 bases). The V and J ends lost 1 base and 2 bases respectively, with 13 bases between them. The CDR3 runs 16 residues. CDR1 KGHSH and CDR2 LQKENI come from the germline V gene. The CDR3 DNA reads as TGTGCCAGCTCACCACGGGGGGATTGGAACACAGATACGCAGTATTTT. It is translated as CASSPRGDWNTDTQYF.

The rearrangement uses TRBV19 and TRBJ1-1; D is possibly TRBD1 (5 bases). V was shortened by 5 bases and J by 3 bases, with 10 bases between the two germline ends. The germline gives CDR1 LNHDA, CDR2 SQIVND (reference sequence). The CDR3 contains 13 residues. CDR3 in amino acids: CASSYDRDTEAFF. The CDR3 DNA is TGTGCCAGTAGTTACGACAGAGACACTGAAGCTTTCTTT. Complete variable domain (other parts from reference TRBV19 and TRBJ1-1): DGGITQSPKYLFRKEGQNVTLSCEQNLNHDAMYWYRQDPGQGLRLIYYSQIVNDFQKGDIAEGYSVSREKKESFPLTVTSAQKNPTAFYLCASSYDRDTEAFFGQGTRLTVV.

This sequence joins TRBV5-6 and TRBJ2-7, with 11 bases identical to TRBD1. The V gene end was trimmed by 0 bases and the J gene end by 6 bases; junction bases not matched to a gene: 8. Germline assignment: CDR1 SGHDT and CDR2 YYEEEE. The CDR3 is made up of 16 amino acids. DNA of the CDR3: TGTGCCAGCAGCTTGGCCTCGGGACAGGGGGTAACCGAGCAGTACTTC. Translation: CASSLASGQGVTEQYF.

V and J are TRBV21-1 and TRBJ1-2; the table gives TRBD1 as D, unverified against the DNA. TRBV21-1 is noted as a pseudogene. This CDR3 is 16 amino acids long. CDR3 nucleotide sequence: TGTGCCAGCAGCGGAAATTCCAGACAGGGTAACTATGGCTACACCTTC. Its translation: CASSGNSRQGNYGYTF.

This clone was observed a handful of times. V gene TRBV7-9 combines with J gene TRBJ2-7; 7 nucleotides line up with TRBD2. Germline V gene data show CDR1 as SEHNR and CDR2 as FQNEAQ (reference sequence). V trimming: 3 bases; J trimming: 12 bases; junction bases outside the gene matches: 8. The CDR3 loop spans 12 amino acids. The DNA for the CDR3 is TGTGCCAGCAGCTTCTCGGGGGAGGGGCTGTACTTC. It yields the protein CASSFSGEGLYF.

The rearrangement uses TRBV5-1 and TRBJ2-1; tentative D call: TRBD2 (6 bases). The germline V gene has CDR1 SGHRS and CDR2 YFSETQ. Trimming stripped 0 bases from V and 0 bases from J, with 13 bases between. CDR3 length: 17 amino acids. Here the CDR3 reads CASSLEVTRDSYNEQFF. CDR3 coding DNA: TGCGCCAGCAGCTTGGAGGTCACGCGGGACTCCTACAATGAGCAGTTCTTC.

CDR3 bases: TGTGCCAGCAGCCGGGACAGGGGGCGAGAGACCCAGTACTTC. This sequence encodes CASSRDRGRETQYF. This sequence joins TRBV7-6 and TRBJ2-5; 12 nucleotides match TRBD1. The germline V gene encodes CDR1 SGHVS and CDR2 FNYEAQ. This CDR3 is built from 14 residues. J gave up 4 bases and V 5 bases, and 2 bases lay outside the gene matches.

The chain links TRBV18 to TRBJ2-7; D gene unclear. CDR3 length: 14 residues. Germline V CDR1 and CDR2: KGHSH, LQKENI. Trimming took 0 bases from V and 1 from J, leaving 7 bases between them. CDR3 DNA: TGTGCCAGCTCACCACCGCTCGGTTCCTACGAGCAGTACTTC. Translating gives CASSPPLGSYEQYF.

The chain couples TRBV28 to TRBJ1-5; TRBD1 is a possible D gene (6 bases). CDR1 and CDR2 (germline): MDHEN, SYDVKM. V lost 0 bases and J 4 bases, leaving 16 bases between the germline ends. The CDR3 consists of 17 residues. The CDR3 loop is CASSLWMAGDGNQPQHF. The CDR3 nucleotides are TGTGCCAGCAGTTTATGGATGGCAGGGGACGGAAATCAGCCCCAGCATTTT.